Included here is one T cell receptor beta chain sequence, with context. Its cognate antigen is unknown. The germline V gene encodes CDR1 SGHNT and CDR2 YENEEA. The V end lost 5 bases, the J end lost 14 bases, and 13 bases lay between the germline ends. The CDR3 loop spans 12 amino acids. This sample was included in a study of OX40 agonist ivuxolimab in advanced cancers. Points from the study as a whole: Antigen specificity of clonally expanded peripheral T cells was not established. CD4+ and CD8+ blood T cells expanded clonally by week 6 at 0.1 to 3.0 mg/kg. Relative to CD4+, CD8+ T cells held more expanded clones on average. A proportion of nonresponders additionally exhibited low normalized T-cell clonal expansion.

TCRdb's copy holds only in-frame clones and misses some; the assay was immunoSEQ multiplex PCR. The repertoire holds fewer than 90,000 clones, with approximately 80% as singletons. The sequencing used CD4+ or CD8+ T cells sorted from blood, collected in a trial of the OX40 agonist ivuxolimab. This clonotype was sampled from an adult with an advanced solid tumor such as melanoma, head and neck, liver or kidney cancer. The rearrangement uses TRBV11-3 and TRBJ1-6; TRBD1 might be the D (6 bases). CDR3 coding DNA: TGTGCCAGCAGCCCAGGAGGGGGGGCCCTCCACTTT. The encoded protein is CASSPGGGALHF.